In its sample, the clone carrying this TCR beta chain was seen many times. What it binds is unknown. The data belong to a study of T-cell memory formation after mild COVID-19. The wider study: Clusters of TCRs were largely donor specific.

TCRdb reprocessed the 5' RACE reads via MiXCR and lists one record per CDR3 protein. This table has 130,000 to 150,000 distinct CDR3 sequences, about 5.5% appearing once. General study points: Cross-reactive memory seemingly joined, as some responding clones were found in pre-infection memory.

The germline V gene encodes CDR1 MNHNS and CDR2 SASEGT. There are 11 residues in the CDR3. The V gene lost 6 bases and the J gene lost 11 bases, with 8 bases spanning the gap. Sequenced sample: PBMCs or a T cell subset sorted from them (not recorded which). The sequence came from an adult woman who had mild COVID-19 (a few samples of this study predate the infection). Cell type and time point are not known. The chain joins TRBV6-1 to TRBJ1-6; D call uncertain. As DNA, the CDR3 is TGTGCCAGCAGAGGGCCCCCACCCCTCCACTTT. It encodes CASRGPPPLHF.